These T cell receptor beta chains were read from a single sample in a study of T cell repertoires in aging, cancer and after chemotherapy. TCRdb redid the calling of the multiplex PCR reads with MiXCR, one entry per CDR3 protein. Of about 2,300 distinct CDR3 sequences in the sample, around two fifths were seen once. Sample: blood. The source is a human donor with a solid tumor. CDR3s include the opening cysteine and the closing phenylalanine or tryptophan. D genes are given only for firm matches. Expanded clones get a size class; other rows say once, few or many, or leave the size out.

V	D	J	size	DNA	CDR3
TRBV5-4	-	TRBJ1-2	-	TGTGCCAGCAGCTTGGCCTGGTCCGACTATGGCTACACCTTC	CASSLAWSDYGYTF
TRBV6-5	TRBD1	TRBJ1-5	few	TGTGCCAGCAGGTCGGGACAGGGGAGGAATCAGCCCCAGCATTTT	CASRSGQGRNQPQHF
TRBV4-1	TRBD1	TRBJ2-6	-	TGCGCCAGCAGCCCCTCCGGGACAGGGTCTGGGGCCAACGTCCTGACTTTC	CASSPSGTGSGANVLTF
TRBV5-6	-	TRBJ1-2	few	TGTGCCAGCAGCTATACAGACCCCTTGGGAGGCTACACCTTC	CASSYTDPLGGYTF
TRBV20-1	-	TRBJ2-3	-	-	CSARASGRGTDTQYF
TRBV7-2	-	TRBJ1-2	-	TGTGCCAGCAGCTTTACTCCACAGGGAACAAACTATGGCTACACCTTC	CASSFTPQGTNYGYTF
TRBV7-9	-	TRBJ1-1	-	TGTGCCAGCACCGATGGGGGGGGGGGGGGGGTGGCGAACACTGAAGCTTTCTTT	CASTDGGGGGVANTEAFF
TRBV6-1	-	TRBJ1-1	few	TGTGCCAGCATATCAGGGGCAGCCACAATGAACACTGAAGCTTTCTTT	CASISGAATMNTEAFF
TRBV30	-	TRBJ1-1	-	TGTGCCATTTACCCTGAAGCTTTCTTT	CAIYPEAFF
TRBV5-4	TRBD1	TRBJ1-2	-	TGTGCCAGCAGCTCCCGGGACAGATCTAACTATGGCTACACCTTC	CASSSRDRSNYGYTF
TRBV6-1	-	TRBJ1-2	-	TGTGCCAGCAGTGAAAGCCCAGGGATGGGCTACACCTTC	CASSESPGMGYTF
TRBV28	-	TRBJ1-1	once	TGTGCCAGCAGTTTACCCACAGGCACTGAAGCTTTCTTT	CASSLPTGTEAFF
TRBV19	-	TRBJ1-2	-	TGTGCCAGTAGTGGTCTTATGGCATCTGGCTACACCTTC	CASSGLMASGYTF
TRBV12-3/TRBV12-4	-	TRBJ2-7	-	TGTGCCAGCAGTTTAAGGGAAGGGGGAGAGCAGTACTTC	CASSLREGGEQYF
TRBV7-6	-	TRBJ1-3	-	TGTGCCAGCAGCTTGGGTTATAACTCTGGAAACACCATATATTTT	CASSLGYNSGNTIYF
TRBV27	TRBD2	TRBJ2-7	-	TGTGCCAGCAGCCTACTTAATACAGGGGGACTAGCGGGGTACGAGCAGTACTTC	CASSLLNTGGLAGYEQYF
TRBV29-1	-	TRBJ2-5	-	TGCAGCGTTGAACCAGACGCGGGGCGAGGAGAGACCCAGTACTTC	CSVEPDAGRGETQYF
TRBV6-1	-	TRBJ1-3	-	TGTGCCAGCAGTGAAGTAGGTGTCTCTGGAAACACCATATATTTT	CASSEVGVSGNTIYF
TRBV6-5	-	TRBJ2-5	-	TGTGCCAGCAGTTACTGGGGAACTAAAGAGACCCAGTACTTC	CASSYWGTKETQYF
TRBV25-1	TRBD1	TRBJ1-6	-	TGTGCCAGCAGTTGGGACAGAGATAATTCACCCCTCCACTTT	CASSWDRDNSPLHF
TRBV10-3	-	TRBJ1-4	few	TGTGCCATCAGTGGAGGGGGTGAAAAACTGTTTTTT	CAISGGGEKLFF
TRBV5-6	TRBD1	TRBJ2-2	-	TGTGCCAGCAGCTCCCCCGGAACAGGGGGTCCGAACACCGGGGAGCTGTTTTTT	CASSSPGTGGPNTGELFF
TRBV6-5	-	TRBJ1-1	few	TGTGCCAGCAGTCGAGACACTGAAGCTTTCTTT	CASSRDTEAFF
TRBV10-3	-	TRBJ1-2	-	TGTGCCATCAGTGATGAGAGGGTCCGGCACTATGGCTACACCTTC	CAISDERVRHYGYTF
TRBV12-3/TRBV12-4	-	TRBJ2-7	-	TGTGCCAGCAGTTTAGCGCCCAGAAGCTACGAGCAGTACTTC	CASSLAPRSYEQYF
TRBV19	TRBD1	TRBJ1-2	-	TGTGCCAGTAGTATAATGAGGGGGCCCAACTATGGCTACACCTTC	CASSIMRGPNYGYTF
TRBV5-1	-	TRBJ2-7	-	TGCGCCAGCAGCTTGGATAGCGCTGTACTCTACGAGCAGTACTTC	CASSLDSAVLYEQYF
TRBV6-1	TRBD2	TRBJ2-7	few	TGTGCCAGCAGTACTAGCGCCTCCTACGAGCAGTACTTC	CASSTSASYEQYF
TRBV19	TRBD1	TRBJ2-1	-	TGTGCCAGTAATCGGGACAGGGGGTACAATGAGCAGTTCTTC	CASNRDRGYNEQFF
TRBV19	TRBD2	TRBJ2-1	few	TGTGCCAGTGCGCGGGAGGCTCATTACAATGAGCAGTTCTTC	CASAREAHYNEQFF
TRBV11-2	TRBD2	TRBJ2-7	few	TGTGCCAGCAGCGGTAGCGGGAGAATTTACGAGCAGTACTTC	CASSGSGRIYEQYF
TRBV6-1	-	TRBJ1-2	-	TGTGCCAGCAGCGAACAGAGGGGAGACTTAGACCCCTTC	CASSEQRGDLDPF
TRBV11-1	-	TRBJ2-3	few	TGTGCCAGCAGCTTAGGGCTAGCTTCGAGCACAGATACGCAGTATTTT	CASSLGLASSTDTQYF
TRBV19	-	TRBJ2-7	-	TGTGCCAGTAGTAGCGGTTCGACCAGGGTGGGCGAGCAGTACTTC	CASSSGSTRVGEQYF
TRBV7-2	-	TRBJ2-7	few	TGTGCCAGCAGTCTGGGGTTGACCAATCGGGAGCAGTACTTC	CASSLGLTNREQYF
TRBV12-3/TRBV12-4	-	TRBJ1-1	few	TGTGCCAGCAGTCGCGCAGGTGCCCCGGGGGTTGAAGCTTTCTTT	CASSRAGAPGVEAFF
TRBV20-1	TRBD1	TRBJ2-3	-	TGCAGTGTAGACAGGGGGGGATTTAGCACAGATACGCAGTATTTT	CSVDRGGFSTDTQYF
TRBV7-9	TRBD1	TRBJ2-6	few	TGTGCCAGCAGCCCGGGACAGGGCTTAGCTGGGGCCAACGTCCTGACTTTC	CASSPGQGLAGANVLTF
TRBV27	-	TRBJ2-3	few	TGTGCCAGCAGTTCCCCGGGACTGATTTCTAGCACAGATACGCAGTATTTT	CASSSPGLISSTDTQYF
TRBV6-5	-	TRBJ1-2	-	TGTGCCAGCAGTTCCTCCGGTCGGGGAGACTATGGCTACACCTTC	CASSSSGRGDYGYTF
TRBV27	-	TRBJ1-5	-	TGTGCCAGCAGTGGGCCCGATCAGCCCCAGCATTTT	CASSGPDQPQHF
TRBV12-3/TRBV12-4	-	TRBJ2-7	-	TGTGCCAGCAGTTTGTCAGCTAACGGCAGGTACGAGCAGTACTTC	CASSLSANGRYEQYF
TRBV21-1	-	TRBJ1-5	-	TGTGCCAGCAGCAAGGAAGCCCGGTGCAATCAGCCCCAGCATTTT	CASSKEARCNQPQHF
TRBV12-3/TRBV12-4	-	TRBJ2-7	once	TGTGCCAGCAGTTTTACCTCGTTTATCCTACCAACCTACGAGCAGTACTTC	CASSFTSFILPTYEQYF
TRBV19	TRBD2	TRBJ2-7	few	TGTGCCAGTAGTCCGACTAGCGCCCAGGGCGTCTACGAGCAGTACTTC	CASSPTSAQGVYEQYF
TRBV6-6	TRBD1	TRBJ1-6	few	TGTGCCAGCAGCTACCCGGGACAGGGGAGCTATAATTCACCCCTCCACTTT	CASSYPGQGSYNSPLHF
TRBV6-5	-	TRBJ1-1	few	TGTGCCAGCAGTTACGCGGGGAATAGCGCTGAAGCTTTCTTT	CASSYAGNSAEAFF
TRBV20-1	-	TRBJ1-6	-	TGCAGTGCCGCATACATGAGGCTGGAGAATTCACCCCTCCACTTT	CSAAYMRLENSPLHF
TRBV20-1	-	TRBJ2-7	-	TGCAGTGCTAGACCCACTGTAGCTTACGAGCAGTACTTC	CSARPTVAYEQYF
TRBV10-1	TRBD1	TRBJ2-7	-	TGCGCCAGCAGAGCGGGACAGGGACCCTACGAGCAGTACTTC	CASRAGQGPYEQYF
TRBV5-1	TRBD1	TRBJ1-2	-	TGCGCCAGCAGCTTTCTGGGACAGGACACTGGGGGCTACACCTTC	CASSFLGQDTGGYTF
TRBV6-5	-	TRBJ2-7	few	TGTGCCAGCAGTTACTCGACAATATCCTACTACGAGCAGTACTTC	CASSYSTISYYEQYF